This passage covers 14 T cell receptor beta chains from one sample sequenced in a study of shared clonotypes between healthy human individuals. TCRdb keeps only in-frame clones here, not all; method: immunoSEQ multiplex PCR. The sample records roughly 1,100,000 clones, approximately 76% being singletons. The material sequenced was memory CD4+ T cells sorted from blood. Subset: CD45RA-negative fraction. The source is a man younger than 35 in good health.

The chain links TRBV7-9 to TRBJ2-3; TRBD2 matches 13 bases. The germline gives CDR1 SEHNR, CDR2 FQNEAQ (reference sequence). This CDR3 spans 19 amino acids. V lost 2 bases, J lost 6 bases, and 14 bases stayed unmatched. The CDR3 protein is CASSLRGTSGRARLDTQYF. The CDR3 DNA follows: TGTGCCAGCAGCTTAAGGGGAACTAGCGGGAGGGCCCGGCTCGATACGCAGTATTTT.

The chain couples TRBV7-2 to TRBJ1-5; no definite D call. CDR1 and CDR2 from the germline V gene are SGHTA and FQGNSA. Trimming left V 1 base short and J 2 bases short, with 9 bases between. The CDR3 consists of 15 residues. This chain's CDR3 is CASSLVGSGNQPQHF. CDR3 DNA sequence: TGTGCCAGCAGCTTAGTAGGGTCGGGCAATCAGCCCCAGCATTTT.

In regard to this clone: At one end, the junction sequence differs from germline, possibly due to a read error. This rearrangement joins TRBV7-7 to TRBJ2-1, with 9 bases identical to TRBD2. CDR1 is SSHAT, CDR2 FNYEAQ, per germline (reference sequence). The CDR3 is 15 residues long. CDR3 region: CASRASGASYNEQFF. The DNA of the CDR3 is TGTGCTAGCAGGGCTAGCGGGGCCTCCTACAATGAGCAGTTCTTC.

The chain joins TRBV15 to TRBJ1-6; D gene unclear. CDR1 is LNHNV and CDR2 is YYDKDF in the germline V gene (reference sequence). V lost 4 bases, J lost 7 bases, and 14 bases lay in between. The length of the CDR3 is 15 residues. This CDR3 is CATSKSGDNNSPLHF. The CDR3 region has the DNA TGTGCCACCAGCAAATCGGGAGATAACAATTCACCCCTCCACTTT.

In regard to this clone: Different DNA sequences within this sample yield the same CDR3. The V gene is TRBV7-2, the J gene TRBJ1-5; maybe TRBD1 (5 bases). This CDR3 has 15 residues. Germline V gives CDR1 SGHTA, CDR2 FQGNSA. V lost 4 bases and J 1 base, leaving 11 bases between the germline ends. In DNA form, the CDR3 reads TGTGCCAGCAGCTCGTCGGGGACCAGCAATCAGCCCCAGCATTTT. This codes for CASSSSGTSNQPQHF.

The V call is TRBV5-4, the J call TRBJ2-7; 10 bases map to TRBD1. V lost 4 bases, J lost 3 bases, and 10 bases stayed unmatched. The CDR3 runs to 16 residues. Germline CDR1 SGHNT, CDR2 YYREEE (reference sequence). The CDR3 region is CASSPTRDRGSYEQYF. CDR3 in DNA: TGTGCCAGCAGCCCCACCCGGGACAGGGGCAGCTACGAGCAGTACTTC.

The rearrangement links TRBV10-1 to TRBJ2-7; TRBD2 aligns across 7 bases. This CDR3 is 17 amino acids long. V was pared by 6 bases and J by 6 bases, with 20 bases of the junction left unmatched. Germline CDR1 is WNHNN and CDR2 is SYGVQD (reference sequence). The CDR3 sequence: CASSLSGIGTTIPEQYF. The CDR3 DNA is TGCGCCAGCAGCCTCTCGGGGATCGGGACTACCATCCCCGAGCAGTACTTC.

This clone appeared once. The chain is built from TRBV25-1 and TRBJ2-1; D is unclear. This CDR3 is built from 15 residues. Trimming removed 3 bases from V and 3 bases from J, with 12 bases in between. The germline CDR1 and CDR2 sequences are MGHDK and SYGVNS. The CDR3 loop reads CASSDLGDVYNEQFF. The CDR3 nucleotides are TGTGCCAGCAGTGATCTAGGAGACGTCTACAATGAGCAGTTCTTC.

The chain is built from TRBV4-2 and TRBJ1-4; TRBD1 might be the D (6 bases). Germline V lookup: CDR1 LGHNA, CDR2 YNFKEQ. With 0 bases removed from V and 7 bases from J, the gap between germline ends came to 15 bases. The CDR3 is made up of 16 amino acids. CDR3 sequence: CASSQEGGRIREKLFF. For the CDR3, the DNA is TGTGCCAGCAGCCAAGAGGGGGGGCGCATTCGTGAAAAACTGTTTTTT.

This clone has more than one count but fewer than ten. The gene calls are TRBV25-1 and TRBJ1-5, with TRBD1 as a possible D gene (5 bases). Deletions cut 7 bases from V and 6 bases from J, with 16 bases between. CDR1 MGHDK and CDR2 SYGVNS come from the germline V gene. The CDR3 is made up of 14 amino acids. CDR3 sequence (DNA): TGTGCCAGCAAGGGAGATGGGAGGGGTCAGCCCCAGCATTTT. Translated, it gives CASKGDGRGQPQHF.

The CDR3 bases are TGTGCCAGAAGCTTAGGGACAGACATTAGTGAGCAGTTCTTC. This gives the protein CARSLGTDISEQFF. The rearrangement uses TRBV7-5 and TRBJ2-1; the table calls TRBD1, which could not be checked here. TRBV7-5 is reported as a pseudogene. The CDR3 loop spans 14 amino acids.

The chain joins TRBV7-9 to TRBJ2-5, with 7 bases aligning to TRBD2. The CDR3 extends over 15 amino acids. Trimming took 2 bases from V and 1 from J; bases not matched to a gene: 4. In germline, CDR1 is SEHNR, CDR2 FQNEAQ (reference sequence). The CDR3 DNA reads TGTGCCAGCAGCTTAAACGCGGGAGCCCAAGAGACCCAGTACTTC. Translated, it gives CASSLNAGAQETQYF.

V is TRBV19 and J is TRBJ2-3; 7 bases are a match to TRBD1. The V segment lost 6 bases and the J segment 0 bases; nucleotides outside the gene matches: 6. Per germline, CDR1 LNHDA and CDR2 SQIVND (reference sequence). This CDR3 has 15 residues. CDR3 bases: TGTGCCAGTAGCCAGGGACAGCCTAGCACAGATACGCAGTATTTT. Protein sequence: CASSQGQPSTDTQYF.

The DNA for the CDR3 is TGTGCCAGCAGCCCTAGGGGGGCCCTATACTACAATGAGCAGTTCTTC. Translating gives CASSPRGALYYNEQFF. The rearrangement joins TRBV7-2 to TRBJ2-1, with D perhaps being TRBD1 or TRBD2 (6 bases each). V shed 5 bases and J shed 3 bases, with 17 bases lying between them. Germline V gives CDR1 SGHTA, CDR2 FQGNSA. The CDR3 totals 16 residues.